Reported below is one T cell receptor beta chain. This specimen comes from a study of cytomegalovirus exposure and HLA in healthy donors. V was pared by 5 bases and J by 4 bases, with 17 bases between. This CDR3 spans 15 amino acids. The germline V gene encodes CDR1 SGHVS and CDR2 FQNEAQ. PCR amplification relied on 60 Vbeta primers (plus 13 Jbeta primers). Assay: immunoSEQ multiplex PCR; the TCRdb copy retains only in-frame clones and omits some. Recorded here are under 250,000 clones; the top ten clones represent about 1%. Specimen: PBMCs. This TCR derives from a girl aged 2 to 10 in good health and CMV-seropositive. V and J are TRBV7-8 and TRBJ1-2; tentatively, D is TRBD1 (5 bases). The CDR3 nucleotides are TGTGCCAGCAGCAAAGACAGTGCAGCGAGCTATGGCTACACCTTC. Translating gives CASSKDSAASYGYTF.